Listed here is a single T cell receptor beta chain. Its antigen is still unknown. TCRdb's copy holds only in-frame clones and misses some; the assay was immunoSEQ multiplex PCR. Counted here are roughly 35,000 clones, 93% occurring once; the ten biggest clones make up 7.9%. Trimming took 5 bases from V and 7 from J, leaving 12 bases between them. Germline loops: CDR1 GTSNPN, CDR2 SVGIG (reference sequence). The length of the CDR3 is 12 residues. This sample was taken from a study of T cells in localized non-small cell lung cancer. Points from the study as a whole: In the blood, greater T cell density corresponded to longer overall survival. A median around 57 of the top 100 tumor clones appeared in adjacent lung. Tumor showed lower T cell clonality than uninvolved adjacent lung, where it was highest.

The receptor comes from a female donor older than 55 with stage I lung adenocarcinoma. The genes are TRBV30 and TRBJ1-3; weak D call: TRBD1 (5 bases). The sample consisted of peripheral blood, taken before any cancer treatment. The CDR3: CAWGPRGNTIYF. CDR3 DNA sequence: TGTGCCTGGGGCCCCCGGGGGAACACCATATATTTT.